This passage covers 15 T cell receptor beta chains from one sample sequenced in a study of T cell repertoires in cytomegalovirus infection. One entry per CDR3 protein, called by TCRdb with MiXCR from the reads. The profile shows around 630,000 distinct CDR3 sequences, approximately 24% of them singletons. The sequenced material came from CD8+ T cells from PBMCs. These receptors originate from a human donor in good health (CMV status not recorded). Some clones in this sample may be carry-over from other donors' samples.

J is TRBJ2-7 and V is TRBV5-5; D unresolved. The V gene lost 0 bases and the J gene lost 2 bases, with 6 bases spanning the gap. This CDR3 region has 13 residues. The germline gives CDR1 SGHKS, CDR2 YYEKEE (reference sequence). The CDR3 protein is CASSLAATYEQYV. The DNA of the CDR3 is TGTGCCAGCAGCTTGGCGGCCACCTACGAGCAGTACGTC.

This clonotype appeared a few times. The chain combines TRBV28 with TRBJ1-2, with 8 bases that match TRBD1. CDR1 MDHEN and CDR2 SYDVKM come from the germline V gene. The CDR3 contains 14 residues. V shed 6 bases and J 4 bases; nucleotides not matched to a gene: 7. CDR3 loop: CASSPRGLGYGYTF. Written as DNA, the CDR3 is TGTGCCAGCAGCCCCAGGGGGCTCGGCTATGGCTACACCTTC.

Points on this clonotype: A read error may be the cause here, since a much bigger clone is one base away. The chain couples TRBV7-6 to TRBJ2-3, with D unclear. Per germline, CDR1 SGHVS and CDR2 FNYEAQ. CDR3 length: 14 residues. CDR3 DNA sequence: TGTGCCAGCAGCCCTCAGATTAGCACAGATAAGCAGTATTTT. It yields the protein CASSPQISTDKQYF. Based on the CDR3 plus reference TRBV7-6 and TRBJ2-3, the full variable domain is GAGVSQSPRYKVTKRGQDVALRCDPISGHVSLYWYRQALGQGPEFLTYFNYEAQQDKSGLPNDRFSAERPEGSISTLTIQRTEQRDSAMYRCASSPQISTDKQYFGPGTRLTVL.

The V and J genes are TRBV7-9 and TRBJ1-1, with 9 positions matching TRBD1. With 3 bases clipped from V and 4 bases from J, the junction kept 6 bases outside the gene matches. The CDR3 is made up of 15 amino acids. Per the germline V gene, CDR1 is SEHNR and CDR2 is FQNEAQ (reference sequence). The CDR3: CASSFDRGYSTEAFF. Here the CDR3 DNA reads TGTGCCAGCAGCTTCGACAGGGGGTATAGCACTGAAGCTTTCTTT. The full variable domain, completed using reference TRBV7-9 and TRBJ1-1, is DTGVSQNPRHKITKRGQNVTFRCDPISEHNRLYWYRQTLGQGPEFLTYFQNEAQLEKSRLLSDRFSAERPKGSFSTLEIQRTEQGDSAMYLCASSFDRGYSTEAFFGQGTRLTVV.

This clonotype has just a few counts. The chain uses TRBV2 and TRBJ2-7; D perhaps matches TRBD2 (6 bases). The CDR3 spans 16 residues. CDR1 is SNHLY and CDR2 is FYNNEI in the germline V gene. Trimming shortened V by 8 bases and J by 0 bases, and 20 bases separated the two germline ends. The CDR3 spells CASGRSGVGSSYEQYF. CDR3 DNA: TGTGCCAGCGGTCGTAGCGGCGTAGGTAGCTCCTACGAGCAGTACTTC.

This rearrangement joins TRBV29-1 to TRBJ1-1; no definite D call. Per germline, CDR1 SQVTM and CDR2 ANQGSEA. V was trimmed by 3 bases and J by 8 bases, leaving 10 bases between them. The CDR3 sequence is 11 residues long. The CDR3 DNA reads TGCAGCGTTGACACCCCCGAGGAAGCTTTCTTT. It encodes CSVDTPEEAFF. The full variable domain, rest sourced from reference TRBV29-1 and TRBJ1-1, is SAVISQKPSRDICQRGTSLTIQCQVDSQVTMMFWYRQQPGQSLTLIATANQGSEATYESGFVIDKFPISRPNLTFSTLTVSNMSPEDSSIYLCSVDTPEEAFFGQGTRLTVV.

DNA of the CDR3: TGTGCCAGTACCTTGGACAGCTACCTCACCGGGGAGCTGTTTTTT. As protein: CASTLDSYLTGELFF. The chain couples TRBV19 to TRBJ2-2; tentative D call: TRBD1 (6 bases). V lost 7 bases, J lost 4 bases, and 16 bases lay in between. This CDR3 region has 15 residues. The germline V gene has CDR1 LNHDA and CDR2 SQIVND (reference sequence).

CDR3 coding DNA: TGTGCCAGGGGAGCCTGCCCGATCCCGTTCTTC. As protein: CARGACPIPFF. The genes are TRBV19 and TRBJ2-1, with D maybe TRBD2 (5 bases). Germline assignment: CDR1 LNHDA and CDR2 SQIVND (reference sequence). The CDR3 runs 11 residues. Trimming pared 9 bases from V and 15 bases from J, leaving 18 bases between.

This chain connects TRBV4-1 to TRBJ1-5, with D tentatively TRBD1 (6 bases). Germline V lookup: CDR1 MGHRA, CDR2 YSYEKL. This CDR3 comprises 15 residues. Trimming removed 4 bases at V and 9 bases at J, with 19 bases between. CDR3 nucleotide sequence: TGCGCCAGCAGCCCAGCCCAGGGGTCCCCTCCGCCCCAGCATTTT. Protein: CASSPAQGSPPPQHF.

The rearrangement joins TRBV2 to TRBJ1-2; the D is unclear. Germline V gene data show CDR1 as SNHLY and CDR2 as FYNNEI. V gave up 1 base and J gave up 0 bases, with 9 bases separating them. The CDR3 loop spans 15 amino acids. CDR3: CASSEVIKTNYGYTF. For the CDR3, the DNA is TGTGCCAGCAGTGAAGTCATCAAAACTAACTATGGCTACACCTTC.

The V and J genes are TRBV7-9 and TRBJ2-5; 8 positions agree with TRBD1. This CDR3 is built from 15 residues. Unmatched junction bases numbered 7, after V lost 1 base and J lost 6 bases. From germline, CDR1 is SEHNR and CDR2 FQNEAQ (reference sequence). CDR3: CASSLGGQGLKTQYF. CDR3 sequence (DNA): TGTGCCAGCAGCTTAGGAGGACAGGGTTTAAAGACCCAGTACTTC.

At least ten counts were recorded for this clonotype. The chain recombines TRBV7-2 with TRBJ2-1; 9 positions agree with TRBD2. The CDR3 sequence is 17 residues long. V shed 7 bases, J shed 3 bases, and the junction held 13 bases outside the gene matches. Looked up from germline, CDR1 is SGHTA and CDR2 is FQGNSA. CDR3 region: CASTSWSGGYLYNEQFF. CDR3 bases: TGTGCCAGCACCTCTTGGAGCGGGGGGTACCTCTACAATGAGCAGTTCTTC.

This clonotype was recorded once. One base away lies a much larger clone, so this may be a sequencing read error. The genes are TRBV7-6 and TRBJ2-3, with TRBD2 matching 10 bases. CDR1 and CDR2 (germline): SGHVS, FNYEAQ. Trimming cost V 5 bases and J 0 bases; bases outside gene matches: 20. The CDR3 extends over 21 amino acids. DNA of the CDR3: TGTGCCAGCAGCCCTAGTCGCCTCATACCAGCGGGGGGGCCAAGCACAGATACGCAGTATTTT. Protein sequence: CASSPSRLIPAGGPSTDTQYF.

Only a few counts were recorded for this clonotype. CDR3 sequence: CASSPPSAFF. Written as DNA, the CDR3 is TGTGCCAGCAGCCCCCCCTCGGCTTTCTTT. The J gene is TRBJ1-1, the V gene TRBV7-4; D ambiguous. In germline, CDR1 is SGHVT, CDR2 SQSDAQ. This CDR3 is built from 10 residues. The V and J ends lost 5 bases and 11 bases respectively, with 9 bases between them.

This clonotype was counted between two and nine times. V is TRBV19 and J is TRBJ2-1, with D perhaps given as TRBD1 or TRBD2 (5 bases each). The CDR3 has 17 residues. The V gene's germline CDR1 is LNHDA and CDR2 SQIVND (reference sequence). The V end lost 3 bases, the J end lost 0 bases, and 15 bases lay between the germline ends. The CDR3 sequence: CASSIASGPFSYNEQFF. In DNA, the CDR3 is TGTGCCAGTAGTATTGCATCGGGACCGTTCTCCTACAATGAGCAGTTCTTC.